This record concerns one T cell receptor beta chain sequence. Its cognate antigen is unknown. The data originate from a study of cytomegalovirus exposure and HLA in healthy donors. Looking at the study overall: In a previous analysis, 117 million unique TCR beta sequences were found from 170 million or so T cells. Study outcomes and limitations: Reportedly, cytomegalovirus status was diagnosed with high sensitivity and specificity. An analysis was carried out later, and it reportedly showed fewer N-insertions in an Asian-associated ancestry cluster than the approximately 670-donor mean.

PCR amplification relied on 60 Vbeta primers (plus 13 Jbeta primers). Data came from immunoSEQ multiplex PCR; TCRdb stores just in-frame clones and leaves some out. The sample lists about 86,000 clones, about two thirds occurring once. Sequenced: PBMCs. The TCR was taken from a man between 60 and 75 years old in good health and CMV-seronegative.

The CDR3 is CASSGQREWVNEQFF. Written as DNA, the CDR3 is TGCGCCAGCAGCGGACAGCGGGAGTGGGTCAATGAGCAGTTCTTC. J is TRBJ2-1 and V is TRBV5-1; TRBD2 matches 8 bases. This CDR3 comprises 15 residues. Germline V gene lookup returns CDR1 SGHRS and CDR2 YFSETQ. V shed 4 bases, J shed 6 bases, and the junction held 9 bases outside the gene matches.